This TCR beta chain was retrieved from a study of T cell clonality in common variable immunodeficiency. Findings of the study overall: T cell subpopulation sequencing would be needed to explain CVID clonality. Fewer deletions and N-nucleotide insertions were reportedly seen in common variable immunodeficiency TCR beta sequences.

Of CVID subjects, approximately 15 were female and approximately 30 male, mean age roughly 40. Generated by immunoSEQ multiplex PCR, the TCRdb table keeps only in-frame clones and is missing some. The repertoire consists of fewer than 40,000 clones, none detected only once. In regard to this clone: What it binds is not known. The read halts 3 residues ahead of the CDR3 end, with the missing end drawn from the germline J gene.

This CDR3 spans 13 amino acids. V shed 4 bases and J 6 bases; nucleotides not matched to a gene: 3. The germline V gene encodes CDR1 GTSNPN and CDR2 SVGIG (reference sequence). Sequenced input: peripheral blood mononuclear cells. V and J are TRBV30 and TRBJ2-1; TRBD2 aligns across 10 bases. The TCR comes from a human donor with common variable immunodeficiency. CDR3: CAWTSGSSNEQFF. The sequenced part of the CDR3 DNA is TGTGCCTGGACTAGCGGGAGCAGCAATGAG.